This TCR beta chain was sequenced in a study of response to subunit inactivated influenza vaccine. TCRdb independently ran MiXCR on the RT-PCR reads; one entry per CDR3 protein. The top ten clones hold about 12% of a sample with about 500,000 distinct CDR3 sequences, approximately 6.9% of them seen once. Germline CDR1 DFQATT, CDR2 SNEGSKA (reference sequence). This CDR3 contains 15 residues. V was clipped by 0 bases and J by 0 bases, with 12 bases between them. The sample holds a few counts of this clonotype. The clonotype originates from a man aged 50 to 75 who received an inactivated influenza vaccine. The chain is built from TRBV20-1 and TRBJ2-7; the D gene is possibly TRBD1 (5 bases). The material was PBMCs from blood, obtained around 25 months after vaccination. In DNA form, the CDR3 reads TGCAGTGCTAGAGATGTAGTGGACATCTCCTACGAGCAGTACTTC. It is translated as CSARDVVDISYEQYF.